This T cell receptor (beta chain) was sequenced for a study of T-cell reconstitution after alpha-beta-depleted transplantation in children. Regarding the study as a whole: Surviving recipient T cells and thymic progenitors accounted for the high day-60 TCRbeta diversity observed in some patients. Expanded graft clones numbering several hundred reportedly gave rise to alpha-beta T cells about two months after transplant. Newly produced T cells mostly provided counts and TCRbeta diversity after one year, as hyperexpanded clones declined.

This clonotype was observed a single time. The antigen is unknown. The germline gives CDR1 DFQATT, CDR2 SNEGSKA (reference sequence). Between the trimmed V and J ends, which lost 5 bases and 5 bases, there was a span of 13 bases. CDR3 length: 12 residues. Unique molecular identifiers were incorporated when the TCRbeta library was constructed. Via MiXCR, TCRdb re-called the PCR reads, giving one row per CDR3 protein. The data show about 250,000 distinct CDR3 sequences, about 24% seen once. The chain carries TRBV20-1 and TRBJ2-7; no clear D. The TCR comes from a female patient aged 2-9 years who had a stem cell transplant for congenital amegakaryocytic thrombocytopenia, so the T cells may come from the graft donor. Sequenced here: PBMCs, mostly from graft donor cells, sampled 360 days after TCRalphabeta/CD19-depleted stem cell transplant. CDR3 amino acids: CSAGPRGHEQYF. The CDR3 nucleotides are TGCAGTGCTGGACCTAGAGGCCACGAGCAGTACTTC.